This T cell receptor beta chain was sequenced for a study of blood T cells in healthy people across ages. Findings and caveats of the study: Older individuals had lower TCR beta diversity per million T cells (the decline was roughly linear).

A word on this clonotype: Its antigen remains unknown.

A second PCR of roughly 7 to 11 cycles used a sample-barcoded 5' primer and a J-beta primer mix. Tags on each cDNA molecule came from a template-switch adaptor with 12 random nucleotides. One entry per CDR3 protein, called by TCRdb with MiXCR from the 5' RACE reads. This table has about 630,000 distinct CDR3 sequences, 21% appearing once. The CDR3 has 15 residues. V dropped 3 bases and J dropped 5; count of bases not matched to a gene: 7. CDR1 and CDR2 from the germline V gene are SEHNR and FQNEAQ (reference sequence). Material for sequencing was blood. The chain joins TRBV7-9 to TRBJ1-1; 9 nucleotides line up with TRBD1. The TCR sequence derives from a man between 65 and 85 years old in good health. For the CDR3, the DNA is TGTGCCAGCAGCTTCTGGACAGGGGCGGGGACTGAAGCTTTCTTT. Protein product: CASSFWTGAGTEAFF. The variable domain in full, with the rest retrieved from reference TRBV7-9 and TRBJ1-1, is DTGVSQNPRHKITKRGQNVTFRCDPISEHNRLYWYRQTLGQGPEFLTYFQNEAQLEKSRLLSDRFSAERPKGSFSTLEIQRTEQGDSAMYLCASSFWTGAGTEAFFGQGTRLTVV.